This T cell receptor beta chain was identified in a study of blood T cell repertoires in COVID-19. Study summary: COVID-19 samples from acute and convalescent phases originated in the United States, Italy and Spain.

Some clones are missing from TCRdb's copy, which holds only in-frame ones; the method was immunoSEQ multiplex PCR. This table has over 70,000 clones, 90% appearing once. Sequenced input: peripheral blood. This sequence was found in a woman aged 80 or older with active or convalescent COVID-19.

Here the CDR3 reads CASSFRLGGGADTEAFF. The CDR3, as DNA: TGTGCCAGCAGTTTTAGGCTTGGAGGGGGCGCGGACACTGAAGCTTTCTTT. This chain connects TRBV27 to TRBJ1-1; 7 bases align to TRBD1. Germline V gene sequence: CDR1 MNHEY, CDR2 SMNVEV (reference sequence). V gave up 3 bases and J gave up 3 bases; unmatched junction bases: 13. The CDR3 covers 17 residues.